This T cell receptor beta chain was observed in a study of T cells in Graves' hyperthyroidism and ophthalmopathy. CDR3 size: 15 residues. V lost 3 bases to trimming and J lost 6 bases, with 14 bases between them. There were TCR beta CDR3 regions amplified from RNA transcripts. The study used the HTBI primer set for a first-round RT-PCR of the TCR CDR3. TCRdb re-called the multiplex PCR reads with MiXCR, one entry per CDR3 protein. The repertoire has some 440,000 distinct CDR3 sequences, around 16% of them found once; the top ten carry 7.5% to 8%. The sample holds many counts of this clonotype. Graves' hyperthyroidism qualified as stable when ophthalmopathy did not progress within 18 months. Uncontrolled infection, other autoimmune disease, pregnancy or lactation disqualified patients from enrolment.

The sequence was obtained from a young woman with Graves' hyperthyroidism. This chain connects TRBV12-3 or TRBV12-4 to TRBJ2-2; D ambiguous. Sequenced material: blood. The CDR3 spells CASSLQDGLAGELFF. DNA for the CDR3: TGTGCCAGCAGTTTGCAGGACGGGTTGGCCGGGGAGCTGTTTTTT.